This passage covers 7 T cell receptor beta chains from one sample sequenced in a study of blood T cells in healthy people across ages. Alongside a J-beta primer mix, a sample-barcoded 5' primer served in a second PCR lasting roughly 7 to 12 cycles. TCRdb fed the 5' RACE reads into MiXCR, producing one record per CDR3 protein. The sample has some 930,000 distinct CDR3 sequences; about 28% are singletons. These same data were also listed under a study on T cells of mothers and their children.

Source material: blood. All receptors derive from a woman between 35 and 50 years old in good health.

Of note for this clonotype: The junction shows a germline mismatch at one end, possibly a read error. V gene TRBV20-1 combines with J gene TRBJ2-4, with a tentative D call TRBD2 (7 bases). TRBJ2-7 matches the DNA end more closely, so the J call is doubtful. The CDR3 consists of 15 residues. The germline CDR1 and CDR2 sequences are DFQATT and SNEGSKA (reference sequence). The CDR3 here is CNAMNWRGPTYEQYF. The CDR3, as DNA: TGCAATGCTATGAATTGGCGGGGGCCGACCTACGAGCAGTACTTC.

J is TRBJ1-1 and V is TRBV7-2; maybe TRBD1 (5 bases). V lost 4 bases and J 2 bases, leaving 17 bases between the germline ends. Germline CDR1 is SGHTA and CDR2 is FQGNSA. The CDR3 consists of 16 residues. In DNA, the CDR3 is TGTGCCAGCAGCTGGAGACCGGGACGACCAAACACTGAAGCTTTCTTT. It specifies CASSWRPGRPNTEAFF. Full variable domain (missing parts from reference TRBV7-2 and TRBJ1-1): GAGVSQSPSNKVTEKGKDVELRCDPISGHTALYWYRQSLGQGLEFLIYFQGNSAPDKSGLPSDRFSAERTGGSVSTLTIQRTQQEDSAVYLCASSWRPGRPNTEAFFGQGTRLTVV.

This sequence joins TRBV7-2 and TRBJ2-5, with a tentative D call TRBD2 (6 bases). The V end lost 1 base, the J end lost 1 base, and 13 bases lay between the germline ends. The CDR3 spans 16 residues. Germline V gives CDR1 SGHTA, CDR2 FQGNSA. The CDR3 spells CASSLGGVAVQETQYF. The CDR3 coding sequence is TGTGCCAGCAGCTTAGGTGGCGTAGCGGTCCAAGAGACCCAGTACTTC.

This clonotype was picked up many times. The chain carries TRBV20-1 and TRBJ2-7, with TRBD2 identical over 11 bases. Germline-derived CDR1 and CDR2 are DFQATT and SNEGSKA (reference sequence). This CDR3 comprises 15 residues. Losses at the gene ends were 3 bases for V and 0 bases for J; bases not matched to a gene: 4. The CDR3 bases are TGCAGTGCTAGGGGACTAGCGGAAGTCTCCTACGAGCAGTACTTC. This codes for CSARGLAEVSYEQYF.

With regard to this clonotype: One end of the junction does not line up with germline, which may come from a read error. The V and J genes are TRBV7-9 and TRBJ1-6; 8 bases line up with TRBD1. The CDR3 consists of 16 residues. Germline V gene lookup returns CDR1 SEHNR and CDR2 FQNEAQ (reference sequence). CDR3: CASSEDRVSCNSPLHF. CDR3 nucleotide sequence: TGTGCCAGCAGCGAGGACAGGGTCTCCTGTAATTCACCCCTCCACTTT. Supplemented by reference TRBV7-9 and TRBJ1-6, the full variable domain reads DTGVSQNPRHKITKRGQNVTFRCDPISEHNRLYWYRQTLGQGPEFLTYFQNEAQLEKSRLLSDRFSAERPKGSFSTLEIQRTEQGDSAMYLCASSEDRVSCNSPLHFGNGTRLTVT.

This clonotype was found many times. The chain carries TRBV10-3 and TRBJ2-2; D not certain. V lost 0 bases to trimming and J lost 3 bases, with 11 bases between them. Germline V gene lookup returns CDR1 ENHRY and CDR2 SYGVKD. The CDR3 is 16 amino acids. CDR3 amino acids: CAISESKDIHTGELFF. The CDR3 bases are TGTGCCATCAGTGAGTCGAAGGATATCCACACCGGGGAGCTGTTTTTT.

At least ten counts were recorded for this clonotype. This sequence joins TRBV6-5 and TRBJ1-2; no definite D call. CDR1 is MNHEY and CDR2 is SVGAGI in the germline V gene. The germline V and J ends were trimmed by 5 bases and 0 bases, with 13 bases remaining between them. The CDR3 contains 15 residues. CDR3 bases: TGTGCCAGCAGTCGGACCCGGGAGGCTAACTATGGCTACACCTTC. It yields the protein CASSRTREANYGYTF.